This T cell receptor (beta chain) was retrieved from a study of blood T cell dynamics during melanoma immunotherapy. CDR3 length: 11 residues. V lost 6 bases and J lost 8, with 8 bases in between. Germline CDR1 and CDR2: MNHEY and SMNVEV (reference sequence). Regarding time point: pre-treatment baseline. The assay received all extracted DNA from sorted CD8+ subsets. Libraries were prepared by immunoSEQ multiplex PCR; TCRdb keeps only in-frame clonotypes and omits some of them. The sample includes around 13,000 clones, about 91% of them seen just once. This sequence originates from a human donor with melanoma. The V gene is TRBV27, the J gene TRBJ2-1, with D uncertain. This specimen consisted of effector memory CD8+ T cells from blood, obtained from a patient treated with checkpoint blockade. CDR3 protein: CASRADDEQFF. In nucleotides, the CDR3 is TGTGCCAGCAGAGCAGACGATGAGCAGTTCTTC.